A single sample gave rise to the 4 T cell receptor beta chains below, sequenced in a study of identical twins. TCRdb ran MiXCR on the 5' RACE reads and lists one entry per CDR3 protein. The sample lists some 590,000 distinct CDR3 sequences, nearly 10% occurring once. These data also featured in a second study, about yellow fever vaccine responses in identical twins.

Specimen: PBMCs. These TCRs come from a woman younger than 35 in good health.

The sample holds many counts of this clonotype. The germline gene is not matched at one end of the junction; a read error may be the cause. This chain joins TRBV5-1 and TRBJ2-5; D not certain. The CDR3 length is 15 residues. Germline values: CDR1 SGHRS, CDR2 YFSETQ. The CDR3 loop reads CVSSLEGRLQETQYF. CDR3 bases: TGCGTCAGCAGCTTGGAAGGCCGGCTCCAAGAGACCCAGTACTTC.

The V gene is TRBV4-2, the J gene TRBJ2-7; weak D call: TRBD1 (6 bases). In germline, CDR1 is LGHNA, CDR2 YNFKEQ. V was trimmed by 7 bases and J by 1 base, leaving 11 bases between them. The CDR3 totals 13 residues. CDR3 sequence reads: CASTDSRSYEQYF. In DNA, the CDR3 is TGTGCCAGCACGGACAGCAGATCCTACGAGCAGTACTTC.

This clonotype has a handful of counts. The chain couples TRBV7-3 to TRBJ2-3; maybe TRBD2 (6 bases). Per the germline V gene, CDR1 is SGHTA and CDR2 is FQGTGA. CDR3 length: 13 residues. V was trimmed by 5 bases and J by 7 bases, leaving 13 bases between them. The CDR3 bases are TGTGCCAGCAGCCCACCCAGCGGGTATACGCAGTATTTT. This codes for CASSPPSGYTQYF.

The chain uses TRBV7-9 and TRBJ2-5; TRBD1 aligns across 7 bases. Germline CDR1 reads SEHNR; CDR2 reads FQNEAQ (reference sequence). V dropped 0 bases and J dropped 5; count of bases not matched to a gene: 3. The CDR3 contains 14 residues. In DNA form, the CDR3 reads TGTGCCAGCAGCTTAGCGCTACAGGGGGAGACCCAGTACTTC. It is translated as CASSLALQGETQYF. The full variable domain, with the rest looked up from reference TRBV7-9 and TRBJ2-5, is DTGVSQNPRHKITKRGQNVTFRCDPISEHNRLYWYRQTLGQGPEFLTYFQNEAQLEKSRLLSDRFSAERPKGSFSTLEIQRTEQGDSAMYLCASSLALQGETQYFGPGTRLLVL.